Presented here are 12 T cell receptor beta chains from one specimen sequenced in a study of OX40 agonist ivuxolimab in advanced cancers. Profiling relied on immunoSEQ multiplex PCR, and the TCRdb table lists in-frame clones only, not all of them. The table lists 83,000 or so clones, about 86% of them singletons. Here the sequenced sample was CD4+ or CD8+ T cells sorted from blood, taken in a trial of the OX40 agonist ivuxolimab. These receptors were obtained from an adult with an advanced solid tumor such as melanoma, head and neck, liver or kidney cancer.

The chain is built from TRBV5-1 and TRBJ2-7, with D hard to call. CDR3 length equals 11 residues. Trimming removed 1 base from V and 4 bases from J, with 3 bases in between. Germline V CDR1 and CDR2: SGHRS, YFSETQ. The CDR3 loop reads CASSLRYEQYF. DNA of the CDR3: TGCGCCAGCAGCTTGAGGTACGAGCAGTACTTC.

Here the CDR3 reads CASLPAGGPHNEQFF. The CDR3, as DNA: TGTGCCAGCCTACCAGCGGGAGGGCCCCACAATGAGCAGTTCTTC. The chain combines TRBV14 with TRBJ2-1, with 10 nucleotides matching TRBD2. This CDR3 comprises 15 residues. The trim removed 8 bases at V and 5 bases at J, leaving 9 bases unmatched. The germline V gene encodes CDR1 SGHDN and CDR2 FVKESK.

A single count supports this clone. The V call is TRBV19, the J call TRBJ2-6; D may be TRBD1 or TRBD2 (5 bases each). Per germline, CDR1 LNHDA and CDR2 SQIVND (reference sequence). Trimming removed 5 bases at V and 2 bases at J, with 10 bases between. The length of the CDR3 is 15 residues. The CDR3 region has the DNA TGTGCCAGTAGTCTTGGGGGAACTGGGGCCAACGTCCTGACTTTC. Translated, it gives CASSLGGTGANVLTF. Full variable domain (outside the CDR3, taken from reference TRBV19 and TRBJ2-6): DGGITQSPKYLFRKEGQNVTLSCEQNLNHDAMYWYRQDPGQGLRLIYYSQIVNDFQKGDIAEGYSVSREKKESFPLTVTSAQKNPTAFYLCASSLGGTGANVLTFGAGSRLTVL.

The rearrangement uses TRBV19 and TRBJ2-7; D is possibly TRBD1 (5 bases). The CDR3 extends over 15 amino acids. Germline CDR1 LNHDA, CDR2 SQIVND (reference sequence). Deletions cut 4 bases from V and 3 bases from J, with 16 bases between. As DNA, the CDR3 is TGTGCCAGTAGTAAACCCGACAGTTCCCTCTACGAGCAGTACTTC. The encoded protein is CASSKPDSSLYEQYF.

CDR3 region: CASSLLAAGNEKLFF. CDR3 nucleotide sequence: TGTGCCAGCAGCTTGTTGGCAGCCGGTAATGAAAAACTGTTTTTT. This sequence joins TRBV5-4 and TRBJ1-4; the D is unclear. V was trimmed by 1 base and J by 4 bases, leaving 11 bases between them. The CDR3 sequence is 15 residues long. Germline V gene lookup returns CDR1 SGHNT and CDR2 YYREEE (reference sequence).

The J gene is TRBJ2-1, the V gene TRBV4-1, with D possibly being TRBD1 (8 bases). The CDR3 covers 17 residues. Trimming removed 4 bases from V and 2 bases from J, with 18 bases in between. The germline gives CDR1 MGHRA, CDR2 YSYEKL. This chain's CDR3 is CASSPHAQGGTYNEQFF. The CDR3 nucleotides are TGCGCCAGCAGCCCACATGCACAGGGGGGGACCTACAATGAGCAGTTCTTC.

The chain recombines TRBV28 with TRBJ1-4; 11 bases fit TRBD1. V lost 10 bases to trimming and J lost 8 bases; unmatched junction nucleotides: 12. The CDR3 contains 15 residues. Germline values: CDR1 MDHEN, CDR2 SYDVKM. CDR3 residues: CATSRPGTGGEKLFF. CDR3 in DNA: TGTGCCACCTCTCGGCCCGGGACAGGGGGAGAAAAACTGTTTTTT.

CDR3 amino acids: CASSFTATGGSAYNEQFF. The CDR3 region has the DNA TGTGCCAGCAGCTTTACGGCGACAGGGGGCAGCGCCTACAATGAGCAGTTCTTC. The chain uses TRBV5-5 and TRBJ2-1; the match to TRBD1 covers 10 bases. The ends lost 2 bases at V and 2 bases at J; junction bases unmatched: 10. The CDR3 length is 18 residues. Germline V gives CDR1 SGHKS, CDR2 YYEKEE (reference sequence). Variable domain in full (rest from reference TRBV5-5 and TRBJ2-1): DAGVTQSPTHLIKTRGQQVTLRCSPISGHKSVSWYQQVLGQGPQFIFQYYEKEERGRGNFPDRFSARQFPNYSSELNVNALLLGDSALYLCASSFTATGGSAYNEQFFGPGTRLTVL.

V and J are TRBV9 and TRBJ2-1; the D gene is possibly TRBD2 (6 bases). Trimming stripped 3 bases from V and 6 bases from J, with 16 bases between. The CDR3 runs to 15 residues. CDR1 is SGDLS, CDR2 YYNGEE, per germline. As DNA, the CDR3 is TGTGCCAGCAGCGCTAGACTCCTGCGGGGCAATGAGCAGTTCTTC. Residues: CASSARLLRGNEQFF. Drawing the rest from reference TRBV9 and TRBJ2-1, the complete variable domain is DSGVTQTPKHLITATGQRVTLRCSPRSGDLSVYWYQQSLDQGLQFLIQYYNGEERAKGNILERFSAQQFPDLHSELNLSSLELGDSALYFCASSARLLRGNEQFFGPGTRLTVL.

The chain employs TRBV7-2 and TRBJ2-2; D is ambiguous. CDR3 length: 14 amino acids. The germline gives CDR1 SGHTA, CDR2 FQGNSA. Trimming left V 1 base short and J 4 bases short, with 7 bases between. For the CDR3, the DNA is TGTGCCAGCAGCTTAGGCCTGAGCACCGGGGAGCTGTTTTTT. Its translation: CASSLGLSTGELFF.

This clone was recorded once. V is TRBV10-2 and J is TRBJ2-5; TRBD2 matches at 7 bases. Germline V lookup: CDR1 WSHSY, CDR2 SAAADI. The CDR3 covers 15 residues. The V and J ends lost 5 bases and 1 base, in that order; junction bases with no gene match: 7. Here the CDR3 DNA reads TGCGCCAGCAGTAACGCGGGACTACCCCAAGAGACCCAGTACTTC. Translated: CASSNAGLPQETQYF.

This chain joins TRBV9 and TRBJ2-7; 10 bases match TRBD1. V lost 4 bases and J lost 2; bases outside the gene matches: 6. CDR1 SGDLS and CDR2 YYNGEE come from the germline V gene. This CDR3 region has 15 residues. In DNA, the CDR3 is TGTGCCAGCAGCCCTTGGGACAGGGGCGCCTACGAGCAGTACTTC. Encoded protein: CASSPWDRGAYEQYF.